This T cell receptor (beta chain) was recorded in a study of shared clonotypes between healthy human individuals. Across the whole study: Donor ages ranged 18 to 49 years: a couple of women, a few men.

It was across several immunoSEQ plates that each subset's genomic DNA was evenly split. The data were produced by immunoSEQ multiplex PCR, yet TCRdb's version contains in-frame clones alone and is incomplete. The repertoire holds approximately 2.5 million clones, with roughly 93% as singletons. Trimming left V 6 bases short and J 3 bases short, with 15 bases between. Germline V gene data show CDR1 as MDHEN and CDR2 as SYDVKM. This CDR3 has 15 amino acids. V gene TRBV28 combines with J gene TRBJ1-5; D is unresolved. The source is a man between 18 and 35 years old in good health. Some clones in this sample may be carry-over from other donors' samples. The specimen was naive CD4+ T cells from PBMCs. Subset reported: CD45RA+ positively selected. The CDR3 is CASRPIDGDNQPQHF. The CDR3 DNA follows: TGTGCCAGCAGGCCTATAGACGGGGACAATCAGCCCCAGCATTTT.